Below, 10 T cell receptor beta chains from the same sample are listed, as sequenced in a study of vaccination and CD4 T cells after COVID-19. The treatment here: roughly 10-day PBMC culture with coronavirus spike peptide pools or control peptides (ViraFEST assay). CD4+ T cells that came from the unexposed donor were collected before the COVID-19 pandemic (2011-2018). Cultured CD4+ T cell DNA was sequenced using the Oncomine TCR Beta short-read assay. Genomic DNA from cultured CD4+ T cells was extracted. TCRdb re-analysed the PCR reads in MiXCR, keeping a single row per CDR3 protein. The data contain 11,000 or so distinct CDR3 sequences, 37% of them singletons. No antigen has been identified for these receptors. Input material: CD4+ T cells from blood, cultured in vitro. The origin of the receptors is a human donor in good health.

This clonotype has only a few counts. V gene TRBV7-2 combines with J gene TRBJ2-6, with D maybe TRBD1 (6 bases). Trimming pared 7 bases from V and 2 bases from J, leaving 15 bases between. This CDR3 is 16 amino acids long. Germline CDR1 SGHTA, CDR2 FQGNSA. Here the CDR3 DNA reads TGTGCCAGCACCCTAATAGGGGGTACTGGGGCCAACGTCCTGACTTTC. It is translated as CASTLIGGTGANVLTF.

This clonotype was seen a few times. V usage is TRBV20-1 and J usage is TRBJ2-1, with 8 nucleotides matching TRBD2. Germline V gives CDR1 DFQATT, CDR2 SNEGSKA (reference sequence). The CDR3 is 11 residues long. V lost 6 bases and J lost 10; bases outside the gene matches: 5. The DNA of the CDR3 is TGCAGTGCAAGTAGCGGGGTGGAGCAGTTCTTC. It specifies CSASSGVEQFF.

The chain couples TRBV7-3 to TRBJ1-6; no definite D call. V lost 0 bases and J 11 bases, leaving 8 bases between the germline ends. CDR3 length: 13 amino acids. CDR1 and CDR2 (germline): SGHTA, FQGTGA. CDR3 DNA sequence: TGTGCCAGCAGCTTAACGGGAGCGGCACCCCTCCACTTT. It yields the protein CASSLTGAAPLHF.

This chain joins TRBV6-1 and TRBJ2-5; D remains unclear. Looked up from germline, CDR1 is MNHNS and CDR2 is SASEGT. This CDR3 is 15 amino acids long. V gave up 0 bases and J gave up 3 bases, with 11 bases separating them. The CDR3 DNA follows: TGTGCCAGCAGTGAAGCGTTAGTAGTAAAAGAGACCCAGTACTTC. It translates to CASSEALVVKETQYF.

This clonotype has just a few counts. The chain is built from TRBV24-1 and TRBJ2-3; 8 nucleotides match TRBD1. V shed 11 bases and J 1 base; nucleotides not matched to a gene: 10. This CDR3 region has 15 residues. CDR1 is KGHDR, CDR2 SFDVKD, per germline. CDR3 in amino acids: CAINRGTAGTDTQYF. DNA of the CDR3: TGTGCCATAAACAGGGGGACAGCTGGCACAGATACGCAGTATTTT.

This clonotype was observed a few times. The chain recombines TRBV10-3 with TRBJ2-7, with 7 bases matching TRBD2. Trimming took 0 bases from V and 7 from J; bases not matched to a gene: 9. This CDR3 spans 15 amino acids. Germline V gene data show CDR1 as ENHRY and CDR2 as SYGVKD. The CDR3 region is CAISESRVAGEEQYF. CDR3 sequence (DNA): TGTGCCATCAGTGAGTCGAGGGTAGCGGGCGAGGAGCAGTACTTC.

This clonotype was detected a few times. V usage is TRBV7-9 and J usage is TRBJ2-1; D is perhaps TRBD2 (6 bases). Germline V CDR1 and CDR2: SEHNR, FQNEAQ (reference sequence). CDR3 length: 13 amino acids. V was trimmed by 7 bases and J by 7 bases, leaving 14 bases between them. The chain's CDR3 is CASTMGGGNEQFF. CDR3 sequence (DNA): TGTGCCAGCACGATGGGGGGTGGAAATGAGCAGTTCTTC. Drawing the rest from reference TRBV7-9 and TRBJ2-1, the complete variable domain is DTGVSQNPRHKITKRGQNVTFRCDPISEHNRLYWYRQTLGQGPEFLTYFQNEAQLEKSRLLSDRFSAERPKGSFSTLEIQRTEQGDSAMYLCASTMGGGNEQFFGPGTRLTVL.

This clonotype turned up a few times. The chain is built from TRBV28 and TRBJ2-7, with D possibly being TRBD1 or TRBD2 (5 bases each). The germline V and J ends were trimmed by 6 bases and 9 bases, with 21 bases remaining between them. Germline V gene data show CDR1 as MDHEN and CDR2 as SYDVKM. This CDR3 contains 14 residues. The CDR3 nucleotides read TGTGCCAGCAGCCACGGGACGGCCGGCATTGGGCAGTACTTC. Amino acid sequence: CASSHGTAGIGQYF.

Judged by abundance, this clonotype is medium-sized. The J gene is TRBJ1-2, the V gene TRBV27; D might be TRBD1 (6 bases). This CDR3 contains 14 residues. The germline V and J ends were trimmed by 2 bases and 4 bases, with 11 bases remaining between them. Per germline, CDR1 MNHEY and CDR2 SMNVEV (reference sequence). In DNA form, the CDR3 reads TGTGCCAGCAGTTTAGGGGGCTATCCCTATGGCTACACCTTC. It codes for CASSLGGYPYGYTF.

V usage is TRBV6-5 and J usage is TRBJ1-1, with D possibly TRBD1 on 5 matching bases. The germline V gene encodes CDR1 MNHEY and CDR2 SVGAGI. The length of the CDR3 is 14 residues. Trimming took off 2 bases at V and 1 base at J, with 8 bases between the two ends. CDR3 region: CASSYGGRNTEAFF. CDR3 DNA: TGTGCCAGCAGTTACGGGGGGAGGAACACTGAAGCTTTCTTT.